This T cell receptor (beta chain) was identified in a study of T cell responses to AZD1222 COVID-19 vaccine. Overall study: Second-dose intervals of approximately 4 or approximately 12 weeks were pooled. Study conclusions and caveats: There were repertoire samples only from the period after the peak T cell response. Most donors were white British and more were female, and clonal diversity was possibly underestimated. AZD1222 recipients seropositive at baseline numbered only 6 or 7.

A remark on this clone: The antigen is undetermined.

Profiling relied on immunoSEQ multiplex PCR, and the TCRdb table lists in-frame clones only, not all of them. The data hold around 190,000 clones, with around nine tenths observed a single time. The sequence derives from an adult in good health. The sample in question was peripheral blood, obtained on day 0 of AZD1222 vaccination.

This CDR3 reads CASSQSVGQWYQETQYF. CDR3 DNA: TGTGCCAGTAGTCAGAGTGTAGGGCAGTGGTACCAAGAGACCCAGTACTTC. V gene TRBV19 combines with J gene TRBJ2-5; D remains ambiguous. The V end was cut by 5 bases, the J end by 0 bases, with 19 bases between. Germline V gene data show CDR1 as LNHDA and CDR2 as SQIVND (reference sequence). CDR3 length equals 17 residues.